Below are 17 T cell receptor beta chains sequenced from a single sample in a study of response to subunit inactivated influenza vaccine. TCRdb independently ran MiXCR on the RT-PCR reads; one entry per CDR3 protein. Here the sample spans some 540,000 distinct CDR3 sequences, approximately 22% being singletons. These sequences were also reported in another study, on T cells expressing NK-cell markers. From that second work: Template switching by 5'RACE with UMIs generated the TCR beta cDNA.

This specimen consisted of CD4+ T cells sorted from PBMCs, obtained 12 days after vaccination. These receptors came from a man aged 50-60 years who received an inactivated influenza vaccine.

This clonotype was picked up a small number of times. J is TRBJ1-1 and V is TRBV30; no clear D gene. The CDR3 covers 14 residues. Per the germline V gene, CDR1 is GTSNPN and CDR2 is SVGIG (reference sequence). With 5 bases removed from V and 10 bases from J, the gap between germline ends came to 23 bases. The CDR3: CAWESAGPPTAAFF. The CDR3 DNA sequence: TGTGCCTGGGAGTCAGCAGGACCGCCAACGGCAGCTTTCTTT.

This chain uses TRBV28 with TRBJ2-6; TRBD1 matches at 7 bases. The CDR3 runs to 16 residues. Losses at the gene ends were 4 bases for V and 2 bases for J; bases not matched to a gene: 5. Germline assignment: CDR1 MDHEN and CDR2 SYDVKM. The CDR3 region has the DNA TGTGCCAGCAGTTCTCCGGGACAGACTGGGGCCAACGTCCTGACTTTC. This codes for CASSSPGQTGANVLTF.

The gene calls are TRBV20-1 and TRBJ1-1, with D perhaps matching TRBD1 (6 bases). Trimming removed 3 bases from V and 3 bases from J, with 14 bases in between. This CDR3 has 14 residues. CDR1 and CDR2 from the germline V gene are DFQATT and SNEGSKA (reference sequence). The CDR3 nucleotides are TGCAGTGCTAGGAGCAGGGGCAGGGACACTGAAGCTTTCTTT. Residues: CSARSRGRDTEAFF.

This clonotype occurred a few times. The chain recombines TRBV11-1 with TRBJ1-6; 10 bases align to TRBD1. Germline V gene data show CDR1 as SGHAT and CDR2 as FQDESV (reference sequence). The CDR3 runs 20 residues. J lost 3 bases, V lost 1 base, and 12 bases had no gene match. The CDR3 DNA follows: TGTGCCAGCAGCTTAGGGGCCGGGACAGGGGCCCCACTCTATAATTCACCCCTCCACTTT. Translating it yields CASSLGAGTGAPLYNSPLHF.

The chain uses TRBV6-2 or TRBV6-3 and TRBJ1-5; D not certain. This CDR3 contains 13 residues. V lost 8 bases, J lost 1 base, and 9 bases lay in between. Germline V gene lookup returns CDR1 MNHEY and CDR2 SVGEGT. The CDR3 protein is CASSTNSNQPQHF. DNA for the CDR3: TGTGCCAGCTCCACCAACAGCAATCAGCCCCAGCATTTT.

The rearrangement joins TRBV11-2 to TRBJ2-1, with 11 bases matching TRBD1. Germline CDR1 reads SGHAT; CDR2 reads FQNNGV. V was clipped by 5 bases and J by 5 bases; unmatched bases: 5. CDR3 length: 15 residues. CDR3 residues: CASSRDRGKHNEQFF. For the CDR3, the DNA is TGTGCCAGCAGCCGGGACAGGGGGAAACACAATGAGCAGTTCTTC.

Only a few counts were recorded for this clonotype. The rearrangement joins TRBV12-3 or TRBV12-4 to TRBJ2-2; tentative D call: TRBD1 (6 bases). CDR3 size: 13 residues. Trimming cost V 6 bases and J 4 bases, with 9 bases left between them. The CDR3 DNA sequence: TGTGCCAGCAGCCCAGGGGTCACCGGGGAGCTGTTTTTT. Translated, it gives CASSPGVTGELFF.

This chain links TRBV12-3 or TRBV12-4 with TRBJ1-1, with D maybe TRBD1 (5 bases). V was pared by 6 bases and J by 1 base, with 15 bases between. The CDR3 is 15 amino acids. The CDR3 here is CASSAAGAGNTEAFF. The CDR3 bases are TGTGCCAGCAGCGCGGCTGGGGCGGGGAACACTGAAGCTTTCTTT.

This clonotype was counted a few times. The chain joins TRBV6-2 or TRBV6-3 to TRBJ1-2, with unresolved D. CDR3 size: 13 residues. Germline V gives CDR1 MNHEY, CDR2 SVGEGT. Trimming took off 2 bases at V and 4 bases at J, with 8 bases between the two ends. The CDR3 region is CASSYKAAYGYTF. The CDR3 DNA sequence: TGTGCCAGCAGTTACAAAGCAGCCTATGGCTACACCTTC.

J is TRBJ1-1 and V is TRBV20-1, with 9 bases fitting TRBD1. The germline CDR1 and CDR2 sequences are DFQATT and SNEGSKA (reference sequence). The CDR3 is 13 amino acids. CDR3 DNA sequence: TGCAGAGTAACAGGGGGCATGAACACTGAAGCTTTCTTT. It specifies CRVTGGMNTEAFF.

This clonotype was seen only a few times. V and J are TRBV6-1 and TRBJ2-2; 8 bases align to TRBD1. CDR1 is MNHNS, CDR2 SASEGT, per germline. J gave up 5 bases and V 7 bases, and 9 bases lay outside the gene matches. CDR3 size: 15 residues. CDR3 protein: CASTRTGYETGELFF. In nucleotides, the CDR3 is TGTGCCAGCACGAGGACAGGGTATGAGACCGGGGAGCTGTTTTTT.

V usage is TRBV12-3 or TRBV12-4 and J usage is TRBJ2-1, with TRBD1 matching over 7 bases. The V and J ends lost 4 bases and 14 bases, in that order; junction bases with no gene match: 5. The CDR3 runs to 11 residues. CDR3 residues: CASSSGTVEFF. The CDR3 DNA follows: TGTGCCAGCAGTTCAGGGACAGTAGAGTTCTTC.

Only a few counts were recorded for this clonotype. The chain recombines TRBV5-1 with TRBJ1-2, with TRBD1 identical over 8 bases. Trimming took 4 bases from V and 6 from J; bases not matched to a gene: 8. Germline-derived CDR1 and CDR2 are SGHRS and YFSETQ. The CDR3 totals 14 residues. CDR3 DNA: TGCGCCAGCAGCCCAGACAGGGGAGGAAATGGCTACACCTTC. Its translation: CASSPDRGGNGYTF.

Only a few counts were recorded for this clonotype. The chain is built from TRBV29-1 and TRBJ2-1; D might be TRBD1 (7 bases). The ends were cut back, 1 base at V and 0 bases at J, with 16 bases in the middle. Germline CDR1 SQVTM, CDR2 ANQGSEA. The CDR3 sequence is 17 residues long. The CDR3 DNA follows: TGCAGCGTTGAAGCCCTCGCAGGGGGGAGCTCCTACAATGAGCAGTTCTTC. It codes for CSVEALAGGSSYNEQFF.

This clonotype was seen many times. CDR3 DNA: TGTGCCAGCAGTTTACCGAGACTAGCGGGAGTCTCCGAGCAGTACTTC. The encoded protein is CASSLPRLAGVSEQYF. The chain recombines TRBV28 with TRBJ2-7; 12 bases fit TRBD2. Germline CDR1 reads MDHEN; CDR2 reads SYDVKM. The V and J ends lost 2 bases and 6 bases, in that order; junction bases with no gene match: 8. The CDR3 is 16 amino acids.

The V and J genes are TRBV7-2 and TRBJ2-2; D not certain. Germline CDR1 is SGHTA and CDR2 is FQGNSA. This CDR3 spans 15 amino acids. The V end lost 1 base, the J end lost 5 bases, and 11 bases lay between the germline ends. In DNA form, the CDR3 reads TGTGCCAGCAGCTTAGATACAGTAATGACCGGGGAGCTGTTTTTT. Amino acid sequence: CASSLDTVMTGELFF.

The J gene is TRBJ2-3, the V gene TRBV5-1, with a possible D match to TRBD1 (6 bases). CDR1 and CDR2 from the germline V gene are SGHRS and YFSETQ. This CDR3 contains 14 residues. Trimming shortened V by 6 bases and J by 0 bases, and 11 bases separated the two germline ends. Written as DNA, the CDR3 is TGCGCCAGCACCAGGGGTTTCAGCACAGATACGCAGTATTTT. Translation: CASTRGFSTDTQYF.